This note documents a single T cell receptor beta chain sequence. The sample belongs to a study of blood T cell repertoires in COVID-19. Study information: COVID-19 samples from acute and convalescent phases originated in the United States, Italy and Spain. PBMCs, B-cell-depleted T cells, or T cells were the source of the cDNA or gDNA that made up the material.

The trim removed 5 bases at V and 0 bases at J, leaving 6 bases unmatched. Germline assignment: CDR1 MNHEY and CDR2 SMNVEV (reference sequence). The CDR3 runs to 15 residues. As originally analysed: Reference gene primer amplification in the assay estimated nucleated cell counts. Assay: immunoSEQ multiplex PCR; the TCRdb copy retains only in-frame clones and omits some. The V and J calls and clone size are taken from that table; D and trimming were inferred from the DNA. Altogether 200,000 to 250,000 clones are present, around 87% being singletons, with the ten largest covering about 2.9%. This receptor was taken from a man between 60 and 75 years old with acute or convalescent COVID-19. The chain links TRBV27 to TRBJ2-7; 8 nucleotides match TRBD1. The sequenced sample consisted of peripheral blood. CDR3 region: CASSPRQGSSYEQYF. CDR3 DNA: TGTGCCAGCAGTCCCCGACAGGGGAGCTCCTACGAGCAGTACTTC.